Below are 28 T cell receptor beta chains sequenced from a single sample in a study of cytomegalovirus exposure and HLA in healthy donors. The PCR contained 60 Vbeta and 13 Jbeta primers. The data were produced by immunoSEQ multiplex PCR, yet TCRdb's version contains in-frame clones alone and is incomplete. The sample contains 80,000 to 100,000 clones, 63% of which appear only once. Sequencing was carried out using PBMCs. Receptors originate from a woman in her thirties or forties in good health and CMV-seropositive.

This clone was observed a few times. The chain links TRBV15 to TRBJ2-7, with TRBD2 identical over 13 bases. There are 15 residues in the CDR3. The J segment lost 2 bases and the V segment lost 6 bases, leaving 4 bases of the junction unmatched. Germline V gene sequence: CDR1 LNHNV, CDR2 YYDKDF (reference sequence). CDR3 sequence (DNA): TGTGCCACCAGTACCGGGACTAGCGGGGCCTACGAGCAGTACTTC. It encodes CATSTGTSGAYEQYF.

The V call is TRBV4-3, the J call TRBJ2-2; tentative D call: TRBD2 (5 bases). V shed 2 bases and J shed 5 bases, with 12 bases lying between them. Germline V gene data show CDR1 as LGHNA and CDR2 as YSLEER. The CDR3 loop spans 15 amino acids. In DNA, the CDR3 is TGCGCCAGCAGCCAATCCGGGGTTCGGACCGGGGAGCTGTTTTTT. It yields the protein CASSQSGVRTGELFF.

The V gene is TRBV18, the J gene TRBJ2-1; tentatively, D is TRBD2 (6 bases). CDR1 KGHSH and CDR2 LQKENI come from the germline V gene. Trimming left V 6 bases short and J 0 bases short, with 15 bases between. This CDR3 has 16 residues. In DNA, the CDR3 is TGTGCCAGCTCCGTCACCGGGGGTAGCTCCTACAATGAGCAGTTCTTC. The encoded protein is CASSVTGGSSYNEQFF.

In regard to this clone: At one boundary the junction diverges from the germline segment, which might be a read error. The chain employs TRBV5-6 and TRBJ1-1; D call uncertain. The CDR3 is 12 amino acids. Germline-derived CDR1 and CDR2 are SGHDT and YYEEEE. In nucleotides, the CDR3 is TGTGCCAGCAGCTTGGCGAACAGTGAAGCTTTCTTT. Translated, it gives CASSLANSEAFF.

CDR3 in amino acids: CASSASWPGELFF. The CDR3 region has the DNA TGTGCCAGCAGCGCATCGTGGCCCGGGGAGCTGTTTTTT. This sequence joins TRBV11-3 and TRBJ2-2; D is undetermined. The V end lost 5 bases, the J end lost 6 bases, and 10 bases lay between the germline ends. The CDR3 spans 13 residues. Germline V gives CDR1 SGHNT, CDR2 YENEEA.

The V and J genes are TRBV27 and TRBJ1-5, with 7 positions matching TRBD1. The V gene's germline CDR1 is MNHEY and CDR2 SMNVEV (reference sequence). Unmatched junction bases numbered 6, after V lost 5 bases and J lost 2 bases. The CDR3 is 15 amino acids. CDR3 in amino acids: CASSGGQVGNQPQHF. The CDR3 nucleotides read TGTGCCAGCAGTGGCGGACAGGTCGGCAATCAGCCCCAGCATTTT.

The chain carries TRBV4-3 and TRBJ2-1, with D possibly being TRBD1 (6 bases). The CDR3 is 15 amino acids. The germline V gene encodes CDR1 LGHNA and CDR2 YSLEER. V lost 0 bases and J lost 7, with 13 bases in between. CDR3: CASSQDSRRGNEQFF. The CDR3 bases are TGCGCCAGCAGCCAAGACAGTCGCAGGGGAAATGAGCAGTTCTTC.

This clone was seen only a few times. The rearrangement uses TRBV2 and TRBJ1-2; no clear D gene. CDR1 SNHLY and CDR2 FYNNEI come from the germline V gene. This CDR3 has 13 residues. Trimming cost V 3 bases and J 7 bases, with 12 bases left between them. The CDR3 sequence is CASSDSLGLGYTF. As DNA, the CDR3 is TGTGCCAGCAGTGATAGTCTGGGCCTTGGCTACACCTTC.

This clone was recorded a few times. The chain's CDR3 is CASGRTPDTQYF. The CDR3, as DNA: TGTGCGAGCGGGAGAACCCCAGATACGCAGTATTTT. This chain uses TRBV27 with TRBJ2-3; 8 nucleotides line up with TRBD2. Germline CDR1 and CDR2: MNHEY and SMNVEV (reference sequence). This CDR3 spans 12 amino acids.

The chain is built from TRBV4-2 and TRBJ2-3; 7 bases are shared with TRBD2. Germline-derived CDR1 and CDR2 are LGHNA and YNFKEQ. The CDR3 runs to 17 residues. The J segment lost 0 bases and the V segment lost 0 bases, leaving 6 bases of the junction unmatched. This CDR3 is CASSQDGAGTSTDTQYF. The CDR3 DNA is TGTGCCAGCAGCCAAGACGGAGCGGGGACTAGCACAGATACGCAGTATTTT.

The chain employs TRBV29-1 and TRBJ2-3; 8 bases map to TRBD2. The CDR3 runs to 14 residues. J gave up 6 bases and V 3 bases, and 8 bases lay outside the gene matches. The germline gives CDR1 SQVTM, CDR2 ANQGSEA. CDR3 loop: CSVELGLASDTQYF. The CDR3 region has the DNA TGCAGCGTTGAGCTAGGACTAGCATCTGATACGCAGTATTTT.

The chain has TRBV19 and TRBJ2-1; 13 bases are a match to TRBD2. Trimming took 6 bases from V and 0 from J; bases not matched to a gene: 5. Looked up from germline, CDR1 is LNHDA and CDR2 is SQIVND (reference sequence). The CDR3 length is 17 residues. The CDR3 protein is CASSLRTSGGSYNEQFF. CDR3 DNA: TGTGCCAGTAGCCTGCGGACTAGCGGGGGCTCCTACAATGAGCAGTTCTTC.

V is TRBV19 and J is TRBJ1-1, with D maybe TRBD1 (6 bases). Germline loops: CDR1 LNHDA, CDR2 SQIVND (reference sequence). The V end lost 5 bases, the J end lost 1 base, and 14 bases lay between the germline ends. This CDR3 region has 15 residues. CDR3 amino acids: CASSEGGGRNTEAFF. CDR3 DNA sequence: TGTGCCAGTAGTGAGGGGGGGGGCCGGAACACTGAAGCTTTCTTT.

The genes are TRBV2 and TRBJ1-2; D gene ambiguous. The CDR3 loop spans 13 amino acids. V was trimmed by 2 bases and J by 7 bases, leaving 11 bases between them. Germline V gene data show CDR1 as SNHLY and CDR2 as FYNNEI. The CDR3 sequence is CASSERRLSGYTF. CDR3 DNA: TGTGCCAGCAGTGAACGGCGGCTCTCTGGCTACACCTTC.

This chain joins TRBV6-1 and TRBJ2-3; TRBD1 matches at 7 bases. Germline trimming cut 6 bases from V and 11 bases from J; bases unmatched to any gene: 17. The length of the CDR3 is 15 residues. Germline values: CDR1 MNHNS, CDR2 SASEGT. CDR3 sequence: CASSRDRAPAREQYF. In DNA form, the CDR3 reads TGTGCCAGCAGCCGCGACAGGGCCCCCGCAAGGGAGCAGTATTTT.

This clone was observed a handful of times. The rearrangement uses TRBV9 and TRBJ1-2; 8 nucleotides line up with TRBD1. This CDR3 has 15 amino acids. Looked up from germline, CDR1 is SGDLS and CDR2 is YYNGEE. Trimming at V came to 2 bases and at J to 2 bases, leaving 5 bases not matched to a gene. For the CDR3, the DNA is TGTGCCAGCAGCGTGGGGGACAGGTCCAACTATGGCTACACCTTC. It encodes CASSVGDRSNYGYTF.

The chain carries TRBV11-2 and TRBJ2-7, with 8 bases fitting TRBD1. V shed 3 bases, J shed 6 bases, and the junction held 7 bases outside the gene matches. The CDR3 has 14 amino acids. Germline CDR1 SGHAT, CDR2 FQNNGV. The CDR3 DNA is TGTGCCAGCAGCTTTGACAGGGGAGCGGGCGAGCAGTACTTC. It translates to CASSFDRGAGEQYF.

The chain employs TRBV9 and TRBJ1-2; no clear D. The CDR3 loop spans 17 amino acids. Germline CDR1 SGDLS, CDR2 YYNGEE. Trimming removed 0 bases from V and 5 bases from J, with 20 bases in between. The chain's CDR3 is CASSVGAGPLSPYGYTF. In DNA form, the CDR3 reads TGTGCCAGCAGCGTAGGGGCAGGTCCACTGTCCCCTTATGGCTACACCTTC.

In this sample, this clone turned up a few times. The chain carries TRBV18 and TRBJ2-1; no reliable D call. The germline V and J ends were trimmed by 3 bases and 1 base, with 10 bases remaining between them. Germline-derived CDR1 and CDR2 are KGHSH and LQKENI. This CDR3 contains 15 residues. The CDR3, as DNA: TGTGCCAGCTCACCTACTGAGGTATCCTACAATGAGCAGTTCTTC. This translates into CASSPTEVSYNEQFF.

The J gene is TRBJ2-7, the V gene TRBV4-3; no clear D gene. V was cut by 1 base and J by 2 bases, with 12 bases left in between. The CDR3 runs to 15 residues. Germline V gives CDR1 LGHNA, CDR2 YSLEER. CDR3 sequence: CASSQAFQVTYEQYF. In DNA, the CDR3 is TGCGCCAGCAGCCAAGCCTTCCAGGTAACCTACGAGCAGTACTTC.

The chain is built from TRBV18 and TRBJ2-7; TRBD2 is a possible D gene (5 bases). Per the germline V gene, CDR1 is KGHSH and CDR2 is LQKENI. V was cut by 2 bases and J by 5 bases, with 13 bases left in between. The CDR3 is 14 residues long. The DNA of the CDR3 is TGTGCCAGCTCACCAAGTGCCCTGGGAGACGAGCAGTACTTC. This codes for CASSPSALGDEQYF.

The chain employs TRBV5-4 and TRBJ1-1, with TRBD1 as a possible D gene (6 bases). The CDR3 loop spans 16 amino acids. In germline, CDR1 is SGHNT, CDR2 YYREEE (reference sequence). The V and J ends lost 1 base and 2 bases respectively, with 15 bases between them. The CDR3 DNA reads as TGTGCCAGCAGCTTGAGTTTCGGACAGATCAACACTGAAGCTTTCTTT. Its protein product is CASSLSFGQINTEAFF.

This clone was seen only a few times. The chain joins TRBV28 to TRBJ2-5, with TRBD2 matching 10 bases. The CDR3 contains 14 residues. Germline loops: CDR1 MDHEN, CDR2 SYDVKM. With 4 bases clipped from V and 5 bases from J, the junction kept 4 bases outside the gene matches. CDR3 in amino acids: CASSSSGSSETQYF. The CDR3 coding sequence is TGTGCCAGCAGTTCTAGCGGGAGTTCTGAGACCCAGTACTTC.

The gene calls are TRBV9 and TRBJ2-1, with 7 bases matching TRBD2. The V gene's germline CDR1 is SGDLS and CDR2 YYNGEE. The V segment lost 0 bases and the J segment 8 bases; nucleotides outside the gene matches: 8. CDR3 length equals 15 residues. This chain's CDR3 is CASSVAPTSRDEQFF. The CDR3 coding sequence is TGTGCCAGCAGCGTAGCCCCGACTAGCAGGGATGAGCAGTTCTTC.

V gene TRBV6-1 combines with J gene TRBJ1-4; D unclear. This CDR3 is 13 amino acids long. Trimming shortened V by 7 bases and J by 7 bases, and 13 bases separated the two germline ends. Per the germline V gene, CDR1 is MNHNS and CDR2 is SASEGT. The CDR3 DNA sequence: TGTGCCAGCACGGTGAGGGTTTTTGAAAAACTGTTTTTT. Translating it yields CASTVRVFEKLFF.

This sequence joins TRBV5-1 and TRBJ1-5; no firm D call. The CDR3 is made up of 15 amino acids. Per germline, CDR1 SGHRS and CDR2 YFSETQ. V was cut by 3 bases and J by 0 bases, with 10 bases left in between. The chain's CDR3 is CASSSDGNSNQPQHF. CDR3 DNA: TGCGCCAGCAGCTCAGACGGGAATAGCAATCAGCCCCAGCATTTT. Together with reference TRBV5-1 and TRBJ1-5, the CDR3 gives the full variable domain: KAGVTQTPRYLIKTRGQQVTLSCSPISGHRSVSWYQQTPGQGLQFLFEYFSETQRNKGNFPGRFSGRQFSNSRSEMNVSTLELGDSALYLCASSSDGNSNQPQHFGDGTRLSIL.

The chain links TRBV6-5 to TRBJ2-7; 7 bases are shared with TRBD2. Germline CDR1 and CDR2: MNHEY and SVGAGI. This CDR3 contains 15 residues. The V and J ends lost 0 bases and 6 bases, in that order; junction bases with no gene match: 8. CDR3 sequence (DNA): TGTGCCAGCAGTTACTCATCTAGCGGCACCCTCGAGCAGTACTTC. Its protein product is CASSYSSSGTLEQYF.

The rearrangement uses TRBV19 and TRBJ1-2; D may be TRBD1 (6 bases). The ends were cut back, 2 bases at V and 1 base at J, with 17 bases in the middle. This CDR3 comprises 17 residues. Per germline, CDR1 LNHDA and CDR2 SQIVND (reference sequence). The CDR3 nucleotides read TGTGCCAGTAGTATACCCAAGAGGGGGATTATTAACTATGGCTACACCTTC. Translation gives CASSIPKRGIINYGYTF.